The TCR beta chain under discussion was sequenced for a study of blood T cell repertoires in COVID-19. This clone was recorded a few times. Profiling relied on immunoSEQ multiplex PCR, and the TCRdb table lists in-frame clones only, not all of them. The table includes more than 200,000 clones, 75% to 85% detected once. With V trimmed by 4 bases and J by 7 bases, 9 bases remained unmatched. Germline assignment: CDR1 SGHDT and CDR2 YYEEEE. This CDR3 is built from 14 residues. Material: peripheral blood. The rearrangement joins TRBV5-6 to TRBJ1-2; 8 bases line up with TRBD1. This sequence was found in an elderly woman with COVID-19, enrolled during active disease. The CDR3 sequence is CASSPRQGARGYTF. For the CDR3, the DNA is TGTGCCAGCAGCCCGCGGCAGGGGGCACGTGGCTACACCTTC.